A selection of T cell receptor beta chains follows, all from one sample in a study of T cells in Graves' hyperthyroidism and ophthalmopathy. TCRdb passed the multiplex PCR reads through MiXCR, listing each CDR3 protein once. The data contain 400,000 to 550,000 distinct CDR3 sequences, roughly a quarter of them seen just once; the ten biggest clones take up about 11%. Sample: blood. These receptors came from a woman in her twenties or thirties with Graves' ophthalmopathy. The CDR3 runs from the conserved cysteine through the conserved F or W. Each record gives: V gene, clone size, J gene, D gene, CDR3 length, CDR3 DNA, CDR3 protein. The D gene is left open where the match is weak. A row's size may be missing; if present it is once, few, many or a size class.

V gene: TRBV12-3/TRBV12-4; clone size: .; J gene: TRBJ1-2; D gene: .; CDR3 length: 14; CDR3 DNA: TGTGCCAGCAGTTTAGCAGGGGAGGCATATGGCTACACCTTC; CDR3 protein: CASSLAGEAYGYTF
V gene: TRBV6-2/TRBV6-3; clone size: .; J gene: TRBJ2-7; D gene: .; CDR3 length: 13; CDR3 DNA: TGTGCCAGCAGTCCCGACTTTACCTACGAGCAGTACTTC; CDR3 protein: CASSPDFTYEQYF
V gene: TRBV7-8; clone size: many; J gene: TRBJ2-7; D gene: .; CDR3 length: 15; CDR3 DNA: TGTGCCAGCAGCCAAACCGTGCAGGGGCCCTACGAGCAGTACTTC; CDR3 protein: CASSQTVQGPYEQYF
V gene: TRBV6-1; clone size: few; J gene: TRBJ1-2; D gene: TRBD1; CDR3 length: 15; CDR3 DNA: TGTGCCAGCAGCATCTACAGGGGTGCGGACTATGGCTACACCTTC; CDR3 protein: CASSIYRGADYGYTF
V gene: TRBV18; clone size: many; J gene: TRBJ2-5; D gene: .; CDR3 length: 15; CDR3 DNA: TGTGCCAGCTCACCGCAATCGGACAGCCAAGAGACCCAGTACTTC; CDR3 protein: CASSPQSDSQETQYF
V gene: TRBV20-1; clone size: many; J gene: TRBJ2-7; D gene: .; CDR3 length: 12; CDR3 DNA: TGCAGTGTTACACCATCTAGTGAAGAGCAGTACTTC; CDR3 protein: CSVTPSSEEQYF
V gene: TRBV20-1; clone size: .; J gene: TRBJ1-2; D gene: TRBD1; CDR3 length: 16; CDR3 DNA: TGCAGTGCTAGAGATTGGGCAGGGGGCAGCTACTATGGCTACACCTTC; CDR3 protein: CSARDWAGGSYYGYTF
V gene: TRBV12-3/TRBV12-4; clone size: few; J gene: TRBJ2-5; D gene: .; CDR3 length: 15; CDR3 DNA: TGTGCCAGCAGTTTAGTCGGGGCTTTTGTGGAGACCCAGTACTTC; CDR3 protein: CASSLVGAFVETQYF
V gene: TRBV29-1; clone size: many; J gene: TRBJ2-5; D gene: .; CDR3 length: 15; CDR3 DNA: TGCAGCGTTGAAGAGACGGGCTTGGGGTCCGAGACCCAGTACTTC; CDR3 protein: CSVEETGLGSETQYF
V gene: TRBV28; clone size: many; J gene: TRBJ2-5; D gene: .; CDR3 length: 13; CDR3 DNA: TGTGCCAGCACGACTGCGGGGCAAGAGACCCAGTACTTC; CDR3 protein: CASTTAGQETQYF
V gene: TRBV5-1; clone size: .; J gene: TRBJ1-2; D gene: .; CDR3 length: 15; CDR3 DNA: TGCGCCAGCAGCTTGATTCAGCCGGAGGGGGATGGCTACACCTTC; CDR3 protein: CASSLIQPEGDGYTF
V gene: TRBV29-1; clone size: few; J gene: TRBJ1-1; D gene: .; CDR3 length: 13; CDR3 DNA: TGCAGCGTTTCCGGGACCGAGTTCACTGAAGCTTTCTTT; CDR3 protein: CSVSGTEFTEAFF
V gene: TRBV12-3/TRBV12-4; clone size: .; J gene: TRBJ1-2; D gene: TRBD1; CDR3 length: 15; CDR3 DNA: TGTGCCAGCAGTCCCCGGGACAGGGGGGGTTATGGCTACACCTTC; CDR3 protein: CASSPRDRGGYGYTF
V gene: TRBV9; clone size: many; J gene: TRBJ2-5; D gene: TRBD2; CDR3 length: 15; CDR3 DNA: TGTGCCAGCAGCGTAGGGATGGCGGGGGAAGAGACCCAGTACTTC; CDR3 protein: CASSVGMAGEETQYF
V gene: TRBV29-1; clone size: many; J gene: TRBJ1-2; D gene: .; CDR3 length: 12; CDR3 DNA: TGCAGCGTGCAGGACGGACAGCATGGCTACACCTTC; CDR3 protein: CSVQDGQHGYTF